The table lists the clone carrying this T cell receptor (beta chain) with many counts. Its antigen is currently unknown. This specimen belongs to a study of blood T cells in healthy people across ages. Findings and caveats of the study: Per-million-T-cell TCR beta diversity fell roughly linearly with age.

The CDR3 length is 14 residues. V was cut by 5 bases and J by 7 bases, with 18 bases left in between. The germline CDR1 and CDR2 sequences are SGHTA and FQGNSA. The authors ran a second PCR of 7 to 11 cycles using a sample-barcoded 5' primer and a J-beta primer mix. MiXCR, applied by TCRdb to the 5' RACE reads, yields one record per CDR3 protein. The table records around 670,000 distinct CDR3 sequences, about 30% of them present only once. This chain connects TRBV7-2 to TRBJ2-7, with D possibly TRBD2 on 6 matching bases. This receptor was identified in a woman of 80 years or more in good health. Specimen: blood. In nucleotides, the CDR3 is TGTGCCAGCAGCCTCGGGACTGCGCGAGGTGAGCAGTACTTC. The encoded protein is CASSLGTARGEQYF.